This T cell receptor (beta chain) was captured in a study of T cell changes during pregnancy in multiple sclerosis. Repertoires were generated with immunoSEQ multiplex PCR, while TCRdb's copy carries only in-frame clones and drops some. The sample records about 31,000 clones, just over 85% being singletons. Trimming pared 2 bases from V and 6 bases from J, leaving 7 bases between. The CDR3 has 12 amino acids. The germline gives CDR1 SGDLS, CDR2 YYNGEE. This chain joins TRBV9 and TRBJ2-3; D remains unclear. The TCR sequence derives from a female donor in good health, enrolled as a control in a pregnancy study. This specimen consisted of CD4+ T cells from peripheral blood mononuclear cells, obtained in the first trimester of pregnancy. CDR3: CASSVSLDTQYF. In DNA form, the CDR3 reads TGTGCCAGCAGCGTCTCTTTGGATACGCAGTATTTT.